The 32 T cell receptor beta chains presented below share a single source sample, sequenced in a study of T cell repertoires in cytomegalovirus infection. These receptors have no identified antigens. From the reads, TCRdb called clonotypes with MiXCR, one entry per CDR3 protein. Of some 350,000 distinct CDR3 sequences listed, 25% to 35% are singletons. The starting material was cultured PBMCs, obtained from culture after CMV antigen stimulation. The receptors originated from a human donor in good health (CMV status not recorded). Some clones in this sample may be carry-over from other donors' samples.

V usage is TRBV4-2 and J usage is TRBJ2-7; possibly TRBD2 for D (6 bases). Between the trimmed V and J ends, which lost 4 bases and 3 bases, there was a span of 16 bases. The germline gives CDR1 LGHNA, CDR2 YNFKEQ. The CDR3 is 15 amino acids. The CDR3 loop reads CASSPKDGEVYEQYF. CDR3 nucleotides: TGTGCCAGCAGCCCCAAGGACGGGGAGGTCTACGAGCAGTACTTC.

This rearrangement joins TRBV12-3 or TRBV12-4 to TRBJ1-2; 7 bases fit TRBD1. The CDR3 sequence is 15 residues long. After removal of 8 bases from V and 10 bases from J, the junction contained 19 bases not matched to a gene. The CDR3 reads CASRDSFRPNQDYTF. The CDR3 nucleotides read TGTGCCAGCCGGGACAGCTTTCGGCCCAACCAGGACTACACCTTC.

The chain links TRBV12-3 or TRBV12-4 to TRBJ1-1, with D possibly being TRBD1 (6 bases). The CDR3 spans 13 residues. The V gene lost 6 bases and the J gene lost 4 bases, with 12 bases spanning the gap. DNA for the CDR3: TGTGCCAGCAGGCTAGGGGGTAGCACTGAAGCTTTCTTT. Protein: CASRLGGSTEAFF.

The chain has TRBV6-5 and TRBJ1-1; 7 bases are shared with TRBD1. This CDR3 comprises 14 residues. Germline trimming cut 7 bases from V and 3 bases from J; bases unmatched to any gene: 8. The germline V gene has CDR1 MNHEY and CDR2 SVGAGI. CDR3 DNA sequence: TGTGCCAGCACAAAGGGGGCAGTGGACACTGAAGCTTTCTTT. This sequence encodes CASTKGAVDTEAFF.

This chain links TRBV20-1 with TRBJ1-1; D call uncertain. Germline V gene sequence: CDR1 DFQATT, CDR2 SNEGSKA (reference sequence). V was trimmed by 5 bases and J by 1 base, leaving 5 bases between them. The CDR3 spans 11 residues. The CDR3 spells CSAERNTEAFF. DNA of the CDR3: TGCAGTGCTGAGAGGAACACTGAAGCTTTCTTT.

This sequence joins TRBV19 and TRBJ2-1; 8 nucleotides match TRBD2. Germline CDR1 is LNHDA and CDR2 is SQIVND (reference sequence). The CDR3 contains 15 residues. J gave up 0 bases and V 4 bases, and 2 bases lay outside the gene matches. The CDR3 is CASSTLAASYNEQFF. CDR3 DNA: TGTGCCAGTAGTACACTAGCGGCCTCCTACAATGAGCAGTTCTTC.

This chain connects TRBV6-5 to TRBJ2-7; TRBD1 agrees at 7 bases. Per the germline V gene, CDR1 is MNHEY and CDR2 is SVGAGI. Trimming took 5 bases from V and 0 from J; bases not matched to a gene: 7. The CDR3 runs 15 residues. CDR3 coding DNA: TGTGCCAGCAGTACAAGGACAGGAAGCTCCTACGAGCAGTACTTC. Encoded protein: CASSTRTGSSYEQYF.

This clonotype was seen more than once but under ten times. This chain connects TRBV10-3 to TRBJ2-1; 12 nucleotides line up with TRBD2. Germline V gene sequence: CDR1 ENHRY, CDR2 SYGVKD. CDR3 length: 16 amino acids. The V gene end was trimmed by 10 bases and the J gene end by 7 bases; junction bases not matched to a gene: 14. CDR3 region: CATEASGGASGNEQFF. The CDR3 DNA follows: TGTGCCACGGAGGCTAGCGGGGGGGCCAGTGGTAATGAGCAGTTCTTC.

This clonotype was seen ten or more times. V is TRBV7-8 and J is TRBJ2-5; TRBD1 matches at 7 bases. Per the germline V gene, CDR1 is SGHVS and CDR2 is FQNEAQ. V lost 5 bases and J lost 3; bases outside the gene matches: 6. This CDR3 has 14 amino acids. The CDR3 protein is CASSLGGAEETQYF. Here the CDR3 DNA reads TGTGCCAGCAGCCTAGGGGGCGCGGAAGAGACCCAGTACTTC.

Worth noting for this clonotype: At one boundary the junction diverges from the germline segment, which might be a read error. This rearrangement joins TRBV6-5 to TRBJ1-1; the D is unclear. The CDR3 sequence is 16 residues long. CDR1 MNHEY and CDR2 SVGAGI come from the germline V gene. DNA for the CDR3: TGTGCCAGCAGTTACTCGGGGTCGGCGGCAAGCACTGAAGCTTGCTTT. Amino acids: CASSYSGSAASTEACF.

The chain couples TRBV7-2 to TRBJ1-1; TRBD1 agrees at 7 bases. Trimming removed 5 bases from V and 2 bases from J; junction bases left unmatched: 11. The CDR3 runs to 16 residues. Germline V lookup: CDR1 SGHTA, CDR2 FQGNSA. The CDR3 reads CASSPTGTAPNTEAFF. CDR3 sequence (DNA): TGTGCCAGCAGCCCCACCGGGACAGCCCCTAACACTGAAGCTTTCTTT. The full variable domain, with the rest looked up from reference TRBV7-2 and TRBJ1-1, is GAGVSQSPSNKVTEKGKDVELRCDPISGHTALYWYRQSLGQGLEFLIYFQGNSAPDKSGLPSDRFSAERTGGSVSTLTIQRTQQEDSAVYLCASSPTGTAPNTEAFFGQGTRLTVV.

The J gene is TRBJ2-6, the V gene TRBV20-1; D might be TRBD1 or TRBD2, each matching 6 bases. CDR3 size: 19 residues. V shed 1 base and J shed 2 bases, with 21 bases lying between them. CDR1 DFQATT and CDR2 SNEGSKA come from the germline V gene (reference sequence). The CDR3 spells CSARVKGGHPRAGANVLTF. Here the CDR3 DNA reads TGCAGTGCTAGAGTAAAAGGGGGGCATCCGAGGGCTGGGGCCAACGTCCTGACTTTC.

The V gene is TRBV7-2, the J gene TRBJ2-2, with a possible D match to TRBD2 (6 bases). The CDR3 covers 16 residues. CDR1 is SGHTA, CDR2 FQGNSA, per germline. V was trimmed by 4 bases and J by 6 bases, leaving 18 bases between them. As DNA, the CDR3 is TGTGCCAGCAGCTCCCCAACTAGGAGGGCGGCCGGGGAGCTGTTTTTT. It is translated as CASSSPTRRAAGELFF.

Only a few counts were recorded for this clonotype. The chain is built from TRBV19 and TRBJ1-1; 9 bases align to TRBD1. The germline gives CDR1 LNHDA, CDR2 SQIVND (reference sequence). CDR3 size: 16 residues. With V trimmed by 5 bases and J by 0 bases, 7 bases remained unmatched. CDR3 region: CASSSTGGNLNTEAFF. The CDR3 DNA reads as TGTGCCAGTAGTTCGACAGGGGGAAACTTGAACACTGAAGCTTTCTTT.

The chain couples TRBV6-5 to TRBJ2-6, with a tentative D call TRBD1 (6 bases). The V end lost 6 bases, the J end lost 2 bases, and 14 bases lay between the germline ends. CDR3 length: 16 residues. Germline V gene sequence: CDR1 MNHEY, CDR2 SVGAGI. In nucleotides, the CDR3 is TGTGCCAGCAGAGGCAACAGGGTAACTGGGGCCAACGTCCTGACTTTC. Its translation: CASRGNRVTGANVLTF.

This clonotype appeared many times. The CDR3 coding sequence is TGTGCCAGCAGGTTCGACAGGGTCCCGAATCAGCCCCAGCATTTT. As protein: CASRFDRVPNQPQHF. This chain links TRBV7-2 with TRBJ1-5; 7 positions match TRBD1. The germline gives CDR1 SGHTA, CDR2 FQGNSA. V gave up 6 bases and J gave up 4 bases; unmatched junction bases: 9. This CDR3 region has 15 residues.

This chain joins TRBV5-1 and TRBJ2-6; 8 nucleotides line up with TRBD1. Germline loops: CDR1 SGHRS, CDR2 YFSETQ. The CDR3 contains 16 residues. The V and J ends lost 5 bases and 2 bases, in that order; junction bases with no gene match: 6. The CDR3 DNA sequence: TGCGCCAGCAGACCGGGACAGGTCGCTGGGGCCAACGTCCTGACTTTC. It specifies CASRPGQVAGANVLTF.

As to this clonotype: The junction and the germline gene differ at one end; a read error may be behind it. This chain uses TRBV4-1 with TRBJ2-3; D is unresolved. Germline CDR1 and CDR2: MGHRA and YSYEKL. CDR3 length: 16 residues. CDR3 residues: CASSQDPRSGTDTQYF. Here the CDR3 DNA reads TGTGCCAGCAGCCAAGATCCAAGGTCCGGCACAGATACGCAGTATTTT.

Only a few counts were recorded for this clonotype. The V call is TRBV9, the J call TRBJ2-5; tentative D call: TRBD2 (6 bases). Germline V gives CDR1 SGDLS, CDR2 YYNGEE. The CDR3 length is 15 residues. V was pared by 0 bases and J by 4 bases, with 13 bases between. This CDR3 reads CASSVVGAGRETQYF. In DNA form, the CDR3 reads TGTGCCAGCAGCGTAGTAGGGGCGGGGAGAGAGACCCAGTACTTC.

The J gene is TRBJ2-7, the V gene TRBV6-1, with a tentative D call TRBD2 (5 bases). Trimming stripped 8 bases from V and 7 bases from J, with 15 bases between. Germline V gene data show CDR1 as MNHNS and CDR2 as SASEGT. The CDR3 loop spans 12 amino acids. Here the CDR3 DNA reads TGTGCCAGCGGTTCAGCGGATACTGAGCAGTACTTC. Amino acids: CASGSADTEQYF.

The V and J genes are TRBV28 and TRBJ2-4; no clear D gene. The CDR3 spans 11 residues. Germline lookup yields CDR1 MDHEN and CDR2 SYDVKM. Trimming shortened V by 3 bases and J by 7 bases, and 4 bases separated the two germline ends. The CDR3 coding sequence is TGTGCCAGCAGTTTGTCCAACATTCAGTACTTC. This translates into CASSLSNIQYF.

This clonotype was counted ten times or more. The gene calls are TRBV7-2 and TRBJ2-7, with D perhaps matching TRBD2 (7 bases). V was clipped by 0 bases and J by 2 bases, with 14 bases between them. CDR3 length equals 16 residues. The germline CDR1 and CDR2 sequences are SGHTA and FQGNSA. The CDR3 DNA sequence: TGTGCCAGCAGCTTAGCCAAGTGGGGGGGCCCCTACGAGCAGTACTTC. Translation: CASSLAKWGGPYEQYF.

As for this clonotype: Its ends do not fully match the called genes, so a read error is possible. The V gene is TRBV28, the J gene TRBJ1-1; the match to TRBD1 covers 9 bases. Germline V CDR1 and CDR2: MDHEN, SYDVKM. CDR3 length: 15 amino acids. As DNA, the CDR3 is TGTGCCAGCAGCCAACCCGGGACAGGGAACCCTGAAGCTTTCTTT. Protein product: CASSQPGTGNPEAFF.

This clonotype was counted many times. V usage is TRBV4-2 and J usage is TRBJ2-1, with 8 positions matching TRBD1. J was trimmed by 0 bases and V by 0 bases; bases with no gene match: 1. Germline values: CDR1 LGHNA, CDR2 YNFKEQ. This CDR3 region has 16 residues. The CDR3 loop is CASSQDTGGSYNEQFF. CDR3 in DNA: TGTGCCAGCAGCCAAGATACAGGGGGCTCCTACAATGAGCAGTTCTTC.

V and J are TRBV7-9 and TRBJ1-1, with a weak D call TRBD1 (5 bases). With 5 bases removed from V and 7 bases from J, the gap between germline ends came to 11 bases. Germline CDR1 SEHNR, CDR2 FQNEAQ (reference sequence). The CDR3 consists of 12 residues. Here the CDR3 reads CASSPSGGEAFF. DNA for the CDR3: TGTGCCAGCAGCCCCTCCGGGGGTGAAGCTTTCTTT.

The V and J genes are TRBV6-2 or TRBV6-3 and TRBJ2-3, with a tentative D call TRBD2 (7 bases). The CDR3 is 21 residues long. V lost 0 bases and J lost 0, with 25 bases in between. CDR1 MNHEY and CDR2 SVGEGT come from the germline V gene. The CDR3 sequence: CASSYSSFAGAFPFSTDTQYF. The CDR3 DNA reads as TGTGCCAGCAGTTACTCGAGTTTTGCGGGGGCATTCCCCTTCAGCACAGATACGCAGTATTTT.

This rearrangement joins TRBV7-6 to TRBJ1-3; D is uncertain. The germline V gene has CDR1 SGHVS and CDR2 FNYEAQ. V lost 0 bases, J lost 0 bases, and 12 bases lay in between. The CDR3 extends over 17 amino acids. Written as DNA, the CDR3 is TGTGCCAGCAGCTTAGCCCTTACTGACTACTCTGGAAACACCATATATTTT. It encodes CASSLALTDYSGNTIYF.

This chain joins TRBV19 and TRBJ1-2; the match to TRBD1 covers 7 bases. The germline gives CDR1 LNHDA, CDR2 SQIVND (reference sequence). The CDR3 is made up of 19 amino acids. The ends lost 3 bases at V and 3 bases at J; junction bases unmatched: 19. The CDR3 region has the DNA TGTGCCAGTAGTATCATAATGAGAGGGGGCGCCGCGGGGGACTATGGCTACACCTTC. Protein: CASSIIMRGGAAGDYGYTF.

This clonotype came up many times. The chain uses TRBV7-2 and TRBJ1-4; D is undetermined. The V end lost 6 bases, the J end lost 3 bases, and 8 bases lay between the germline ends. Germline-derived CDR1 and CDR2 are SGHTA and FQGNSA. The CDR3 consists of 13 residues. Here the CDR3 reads CASRDLANEKLFF. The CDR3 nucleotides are TGTGCCAGCAGGGATCTGGCTAATGAAAAACTGTTTTTT. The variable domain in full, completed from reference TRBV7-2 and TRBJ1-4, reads GAGVSQSPSNKVTEKGKDVELRCDPISGHTALYWYRQSLGQGLEFLIYFQGNSAPDKSGLPSDRFSAERTGGSVSTLTIQRTQQEDSAVYLCASRDLANEKLFFGSGTQLSVL.

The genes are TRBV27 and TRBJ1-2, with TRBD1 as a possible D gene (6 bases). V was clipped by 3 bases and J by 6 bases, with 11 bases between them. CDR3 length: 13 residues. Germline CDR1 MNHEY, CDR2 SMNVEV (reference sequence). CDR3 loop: CASSFSQGHGYTF. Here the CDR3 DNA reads TGTGCCAGCAGTTTCTCCCAGGGGCATGGCTACACCTTC.

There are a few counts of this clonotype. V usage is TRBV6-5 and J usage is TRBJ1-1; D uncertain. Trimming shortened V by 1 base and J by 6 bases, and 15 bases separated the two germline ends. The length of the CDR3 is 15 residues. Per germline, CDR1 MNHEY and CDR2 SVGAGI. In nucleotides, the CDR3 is TGTGCCAGCAGTTACTATTCCTCGAGAGGTCCTGAAGCTTTCTTT. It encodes CASSYYSSRGPEAFF.

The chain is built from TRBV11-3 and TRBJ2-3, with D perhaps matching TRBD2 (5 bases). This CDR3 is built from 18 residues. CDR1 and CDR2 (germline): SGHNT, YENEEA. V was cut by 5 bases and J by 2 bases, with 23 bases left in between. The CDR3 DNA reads TGTGCCAGCAGCCCCCGAGGGATCTTAACAGAAGACACAGATACGCAGTATTTT. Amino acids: CASSPRGILTEDTDTQYF.